This T cell receptor beta chain was identified during a study of cytomegalovirus exposure and HLA in healthy donors. The PCR was carried out with 60 Vbeta primers and 13 Jbeta primers. Assay: immunoSEQ multiplex PCR; the TCRdb copy retains only in-frame clones and omits some. This sample carries 120,000 to 150,000 clones, around 85% of them seen once, and the ten largest clones take less than 3.5%. CDR3 length: 17 amino acids. V shed 2 bases and J shed 8 bases, with 24 bases lying between them. Germline lookup yields CDR1 SEHNR and CDR2 FQNEAQ (reference sequence). The clonotype comes from a woman aged 25 to 39 in good health and CMV-seronegative. The chain joins TRBV7-9 to TRBJ1-2; perhaps TRBD1 as D (5 bases). Sequenced input: PBMCs. CDR3 sequence reads: CASSLYEGPGRVYGYTF. For the CDR3, the DNA is TGTGCCAGCAGCTTATACGAAGGTCCAGGGAGGGTCTACGGCTACACCTTC.